The 8 T cell receptor beta chains given below trace back to one sample, sequenced in a study of OX40 agonist ivuxolimab in advanced cancers. The repertoire was sequenced with immunoSEQ multiplex PCR; TCRdb's copy has only in-frame clones and lacks some. The profile shows about 37,000 clones, approximately 83% of them singletons. Sequencing was performed on CD4+ or CD8+ T cells sorted from blood, taken in a trial of the OX40 agonist ivuxolimab. These TCRs come from an adult with an advanced solid tumor such as melanoma, head and neck, liver or kidney cancer.

The chain recombines TRBV28 with TRBJ1-2, with a possible D match to TRBD1 (6 bases). Trimming removed 6 bases at V and 5 bases at J, with 19 bases between. The CDR3 contains 15 residues. From germline, CDR1 is MDHEN and CDR2 SYDVKM. The CDR3 sequence: CASRPQGRRGYGYTF. The CDR3 nucleotides read TGTGCCAGCAGGCCCCAGGGGAGGCGAGGGTATGGCTACACCTTC.

The chain is built from TRBV9 and TRBJ2-2; D assignment may be TRBD1 or TRBD2 (5 bases each). CDR3 length: 17 residues. CDR1 is SGDLS and CDR2 is YYNGEE in the germline V gene. Deletions cut 3 bases from V and 6 bases from J, with 21 bases between. This chain's CDR3 is CASSAVGSGLDPGELFF. CDR3 coding DNA: TGTGCCAGCAGCGCTGTGGGTTCGGGGCTGGACCCCGGGGAGCTGTTTTTT.

The chain links TRBV5-6 to TRBJ2-7, with 8 bases identical to TRBD1. Germline V lookup: CDR1 SGHDT, CDR2 YYEEEE. The junction had 5 bases not matched to a gene; V was cut back by 3 bases and J by 3 bases. The CDR3 covers 14 residues. The CDR3 reads CASSSGQGSYEQYF. The CDR3 nucleotides are TGTGCCAGCAGCTCCGGACAGGGAAGCTACGAGCAGTACTTC.

V gene TRBV6-6 combines with J gene TRBJ2-3; no clear D gene. Germline CDR1 is MNHNY and CDR2 is SVGAGI (reference sequence). The CDR3 loop spans 12 amino acids. Trimming left V 2 bases short and J 5 bases short, with 5 bases between. The CDR3 sequence: CASSYDEDTQYF. The CDR3 DNA reads as TGTGCCAGCAGTTACGATGAAGATACGCAGTATTTT.

The CDR3, as DNA: TGTGCCAGCAGCTCGACTAGCGGGGGACTAGATACGCAGTATTTT. This translates into CASSSTSGGLDTQYF. The rearrangement joins TRBV7-2 to TRBJ2-3, with TRBD2 identical over 12 bases. The CDR3 is made up of 15 amino acids. V dropped 4 bases and J dropped 5; count of bases not matched to a gene: 4. In germline, CDR1 is SGHTA, CDR2 FQGNSA.

The chain joins TRBV14 to TRBJ2-2; 12 bases map to TRBD2. Trimming took 4 bases from V and 6 from J; bases not matched to a gene: 3. This CDR3 spans 15 amino acids. From germline, CDR1 is SGHDN and CDR2 FVKESK. The CDR3 here is CASSLLAGGAGELFF. The CDR3 DNA sequence: TGTGCCAGCAGCCTCCTAGCGGGAGGGGCCGGGGAGCTGTTTTTT.

The J gene is TRBJ2-7, the V gene TRBV30, with D tentatively TRBD1 (5 bases). The V gene's germline CDR1 is GTSNPN and CDR2 SVGIG (reference sequence). Trimming left V 4 bases short and J 1 base short, with 8 bases between. The CDR3 contains 12 residues. CDR3 residues: CAWMDNSYEQYF. CDR3 bases: TGTGCCTGGATGGACAATTCCTACGAGCAGTACTTC.

This chain links TRBV5-4 with TRBJ1-1; a weak D match, TRBD1 (6 bases). The V gene's germline CDR1 is SGHNT and CDR2 YYREEE (reference sequence). This CDR3 spans 15 amino acids. Deletions cut 0 bases from V and 1 base from J, with 10 bases between. Written as DNA, the CDR3 is TGTGCCAGCAGCTTGGGACGGGGACAGAACACTGAAGCTTTCTTT. Translation gives CASSLGRGQNTEAFF.